This T cell receptor (beta chain) is drawn from a study of OX40 agonist ivuxolimab in advanced cancers. Background on the study: Every patient in dose escalation had hepatocellular carcinoma, melanoma, renal cell or head and neck cancer.

This clone was seen only once. Trimming pared 4 bases from V and 6 bases from J, leaving 10 bases between. CDR3 length: 11 amino acids. CDR1 and CDR2 from the germline V gene are GTSNPN and SVGIG (reference sequence). Using immunoSEQ multiplex PCR, the repertoire was profiled, and TCRdb retains in-frame clones only, with some absent. The data contain about 53,000 clones, about four fifths of them singletons. Sample: CD4+ or CD8+ T cells sorted from blood, taken in a trial of the OX40 agonist ivuxolimab. The TCR originated in an adult with an advanced solid tumor such as melanoma, head and neck, liver or kidney cancer. The J gene is TRBJ2-7, the V gene TRBV30; weak D call: TRBD1 (5 bases). CDR3: CAWKIQAEQYF. CDR3 bases: TGTGCCTGGAAAATACAGGCCGAGCAGTACTTC.